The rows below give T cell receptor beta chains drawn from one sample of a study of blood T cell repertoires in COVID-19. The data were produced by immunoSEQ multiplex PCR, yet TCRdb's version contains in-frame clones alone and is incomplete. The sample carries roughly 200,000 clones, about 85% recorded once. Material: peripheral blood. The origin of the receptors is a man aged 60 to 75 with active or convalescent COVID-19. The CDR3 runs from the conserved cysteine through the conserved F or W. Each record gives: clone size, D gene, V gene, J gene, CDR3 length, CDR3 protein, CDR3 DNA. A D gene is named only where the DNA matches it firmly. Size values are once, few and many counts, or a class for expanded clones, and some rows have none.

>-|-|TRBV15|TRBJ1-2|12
CATGVSDYGYTF
TGTGCCACAGGGGTCAGCGACTATGGCTACACCTTC
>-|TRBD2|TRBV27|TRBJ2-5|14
CASRRAGGAETQYF
TGTGCCAGCAGAAGAGCGGGGGGTGCAGAGACCCAGTACTTC
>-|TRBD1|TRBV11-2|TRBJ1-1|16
CASSLDGQGMNTEAFF
TGTGCCAGCAGCTTGGACGGACAGGGAATGAACACTGAAGCTTTCTTT
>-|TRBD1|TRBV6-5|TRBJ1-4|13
CATRGQLNEKLFF
TGTGCCACCAGGGGACAGCTAAATGAAAAACTGTTTTTT
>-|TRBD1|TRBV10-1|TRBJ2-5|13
CASSGQSQETQYF
TGCGCCAGCTCGGGACAGTCCCAAGAGACCCAGTACTTC
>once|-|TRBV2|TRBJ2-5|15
CASSAIQGGQETQYF
TGTGCCAGCAGCGCAATCCAGGGAGGCCAAGAGACCCAGTACTTC
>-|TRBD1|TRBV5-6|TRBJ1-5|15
CASSSGTGANQPQHF
TGTGCCAGCAGCTCCGGGACAGGGGCGAATCAGCCCCAGCATTTT
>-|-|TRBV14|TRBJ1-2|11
CANRRADGYTF
TGTGCCAATCGGCGGGCGGATGGCTACACCTTC
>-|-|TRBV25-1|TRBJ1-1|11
CASSVGDEAFF
TGTGCCAGCAGTGTAGGGGATGAAGCTTTCTTT
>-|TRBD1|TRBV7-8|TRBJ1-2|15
CASSLAGQGNYGYTF
TGTGCCAGCAGCTTAGCGGGACAGGGAAACTATGGCTACACCTTC
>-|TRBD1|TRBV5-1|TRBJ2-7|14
CASSLEGTGDEQYF
TGCGCCAGCAGCTTGGAAGGGACAGGGGACGAGCAGTACTTC
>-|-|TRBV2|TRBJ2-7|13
CATRSSGRYEQYF
TGTGCCACCAGAAGCAGCGGCCGATACGAGCAGTACTTC
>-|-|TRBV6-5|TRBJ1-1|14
CASSFEGTNTEAFF
TGTGCCAGCAGTTTTGAGGGTACGAACACTGAAGCTTTCTTT
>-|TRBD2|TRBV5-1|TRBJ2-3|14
CASSSGTTTDTQYF
TGCGCCAGCAGCTCCGGGACTACCACAGATACGCAGTATTTT
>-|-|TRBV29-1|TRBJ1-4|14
CSVDEQGEGEKLFF
TGCAGCGTTGATGAACAGGGAGAGGGTGAAAAACTGTTTTTT
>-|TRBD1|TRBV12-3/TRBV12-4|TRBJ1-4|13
CASSLARQGKLFF
TGTGCCAGCAGTTTAGCTAGACAGGGTAAACTGTTTTTT
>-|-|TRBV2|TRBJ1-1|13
CASSEDRRAEAFF
TGTGCCAGCAGTGAAGACCGAAGAGCTGAAGCTTTCTTT
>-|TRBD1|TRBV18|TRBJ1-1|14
CASSPTGTGAEAFF
TGTGCCAGCTCACCAACCGGGACAGGGGCTGAAGCTTTCTTT
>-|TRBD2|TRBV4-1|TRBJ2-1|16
CASSQPPGGAYNEQFF
TGCGCCAGCAGCCAACCCCCGGGGGGGGCCTACAATGAGCAGTTCTTC
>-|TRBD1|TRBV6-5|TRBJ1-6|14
CASSPRDSNSPLHF
TGTGCCAGCAGTCCCAGGGACAGCAATTCACCCCTCCACTTT
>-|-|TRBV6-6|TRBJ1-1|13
CASSYSRASEAFF
TGTGCCAGCAGTTACTCGAGGGCCTCTGAAGCTTTCTTT
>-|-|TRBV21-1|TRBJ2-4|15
CANHVAPRVKNIQYF
TGTGCCAACCACGTGGCGCCCCGGGTCAAAAACATTCAGTACTTC
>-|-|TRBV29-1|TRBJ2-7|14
CSVLIPGGEYEQYF
TGCAGCGTTCTAATCCCTGGCGGGGAATACGAGCAGTACTTC
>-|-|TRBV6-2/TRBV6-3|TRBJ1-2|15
CASSSQRSLVYGYTF
TGTGCCAGCAGTTCTCAGCGCAGCCTGGTCTATGGCTACACCTTC
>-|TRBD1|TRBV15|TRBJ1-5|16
CATSRDRTGSNQPQHF
TGTGCCACCAGCAGAGACCGGACAGGTAGCAATCAGCCCCAGCATTTT
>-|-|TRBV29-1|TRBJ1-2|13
CSVQKGRAGGYTF
TGCAGCGTCCAAAAAGGGAGGGCGGGTGGCTACACCTTC
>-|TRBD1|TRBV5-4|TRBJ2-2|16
CASSSPQGARGGELFF
TGTGCCAGCAGCTCCCCTCAGGGGGCGCGAGGCGGGGAGCTGTTTTTT
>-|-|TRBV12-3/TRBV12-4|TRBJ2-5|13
CASSLLGQETQYF
TGTGCCAGCAGCCTACTAGGTCAAGAGACCCAGTACTTC
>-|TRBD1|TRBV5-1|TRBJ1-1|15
CASSLGTGTNTEAFF
TGCGCCAGCAGCTTGGGGACAGGGACGAACACTGAAGCTTTCTTT
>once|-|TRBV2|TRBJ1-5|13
CASTTNSNQPQHF
TGTGCCAGCACAACTAATAGCAATCAGCCCCAGCATTTT
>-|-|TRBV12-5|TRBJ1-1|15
CASGPGGGNRAEAFF
TGTGCTAGTGGCCCCGGGGGGGGGAACAGGGCCGAAGCTTTCTTT
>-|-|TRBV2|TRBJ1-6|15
CASSAYDGLDSPLHF
TGTGCCAGCAGTGCTTATGATGGACTTGACTCACCCCTCCACTTT
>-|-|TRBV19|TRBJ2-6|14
CASLDRSGANVLTF
TGTGCCAGTCTAGACAGGTCTGGGGCCAACGTCCTGACTTTC
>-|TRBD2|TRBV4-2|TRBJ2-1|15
CASSQDRSSGGTQFF
TGTGCCAGCAGCCAAGATCGCAGTAGCGGGGGTACGCAGTTCTTC
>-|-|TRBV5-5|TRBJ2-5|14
CASSPAGWQETQYF
TGTGCCAGCAGCCCGGCGGGTTGGCAAGAGACCCAGTACTTC
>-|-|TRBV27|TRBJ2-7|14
CASSLWGVTDEQYF
TGTGCCAGCAGTTTATGGGGGGTCACCGACGAGCAGTACTTC
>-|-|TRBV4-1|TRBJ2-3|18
CASSPMINPGTARDTQYF
TGCGCCAGCAGTCCCATGATTAACCCAGGGACTGCCCGGGATACGCAGTATTTT
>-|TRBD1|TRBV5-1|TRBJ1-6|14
CASSLGGEGSPLHF
TGCGCCAGCAGCTTAGGGGGCGAAGGTTCACCCCTCCACTTT
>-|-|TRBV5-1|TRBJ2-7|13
CASSDRLGYEQYF
TGCGCCAGCAGCGACAGGCTGGGCTACGAGCAGTACTTC
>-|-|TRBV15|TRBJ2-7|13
CATSRDLSYEQYF
TGTGCCACCAGCAGAGATCTTAGCTACGAGCAGTACTTC
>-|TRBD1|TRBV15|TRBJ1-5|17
CATSSLQGTFGNQPQHF
TGTGCCACCAGCAGCTTACAGGGGACTTTCGGCAATCAGCCCCAGCATTTT
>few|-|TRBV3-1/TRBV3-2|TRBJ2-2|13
CASSSGAVGELFF
TGTGCCAGCAGCTCTGGGGCGGTCGGGGAGCTGTTTTTT
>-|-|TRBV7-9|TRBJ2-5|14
CASTIRDGAETQYF
TGTGCCAGCACCATTAGGGATGGGGCAGAGACCCAGTACTTC
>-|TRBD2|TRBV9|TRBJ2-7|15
CASSPQGLAGVEQYF
TGTGCCAGCAGCCCACAGGGGCTAGCGGGGGTCGAGCAGTACTTC
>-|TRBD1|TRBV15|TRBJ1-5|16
CATSRGRGQGVAPQHF
TGTGCCACCAGCCGAGGGCGGGGACAGGGCGTTGCGCCCCAGCATTTT
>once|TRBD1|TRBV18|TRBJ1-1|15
CASSQTDTGDTEAFF
TGTGCCAGCTCCCAGACGGACACAGGGGACACTGAAGCTTTCTTT
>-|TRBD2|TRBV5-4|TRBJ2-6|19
CASNKVLERGRSGANVLTF
TGTGCCAGCAACAAAGTCTTGGAGCGGGGGAGATCTGGGGCCAACGTCCTGACTTTC
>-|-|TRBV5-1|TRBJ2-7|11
CASSTGYEQYF
TGCGCCAGCAGCACGGGTTACGAGCAGTACTTC
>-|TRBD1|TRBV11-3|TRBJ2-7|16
CASSPGTGGAAYEQYF
TGTGCCAGCAGTCCCGGGACAGGGGGCGCCGCCTACGAGCAGTACTTC
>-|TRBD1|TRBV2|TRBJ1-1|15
CASSLETGTLGVAFF
TGTGCCAGCAGTCTCGAGACAGGGACATTGGGGGTAGCTTTCTTT
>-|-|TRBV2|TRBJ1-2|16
CASSEGGQGMSRGYTF
TGTGCCAGCAGTGAAGGGGGGCAGGGTATGTCTCGGGGCTACACCTTC
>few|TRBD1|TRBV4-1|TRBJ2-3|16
CASSLDRDRGVSTQYF
TGCGCCAGCAGCCTGGACCGGGACAGGGGGGTTAGTACGCAGTATTTT
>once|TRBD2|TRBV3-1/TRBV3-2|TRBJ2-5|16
CASSQGQRGGWETQYF
TGTGCCAGCAGCCAAGGGCAGCGGGGGGGCTGGGAGACCCAGTACTTC